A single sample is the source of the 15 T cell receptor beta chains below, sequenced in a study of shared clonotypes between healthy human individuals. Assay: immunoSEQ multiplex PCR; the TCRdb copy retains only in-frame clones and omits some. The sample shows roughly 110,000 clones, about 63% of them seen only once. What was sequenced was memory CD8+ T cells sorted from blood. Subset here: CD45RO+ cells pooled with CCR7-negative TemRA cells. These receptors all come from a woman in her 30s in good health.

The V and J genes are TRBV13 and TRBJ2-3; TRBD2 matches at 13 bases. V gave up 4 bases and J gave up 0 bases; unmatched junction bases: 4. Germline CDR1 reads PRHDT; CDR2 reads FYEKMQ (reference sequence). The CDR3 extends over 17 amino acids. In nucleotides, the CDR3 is TGTGCCAGCAGCTCGTGGGGACTAGCGGGGAGCACAGATACGCAGTATTTT. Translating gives CASSSWGLAGSTDTQYF.

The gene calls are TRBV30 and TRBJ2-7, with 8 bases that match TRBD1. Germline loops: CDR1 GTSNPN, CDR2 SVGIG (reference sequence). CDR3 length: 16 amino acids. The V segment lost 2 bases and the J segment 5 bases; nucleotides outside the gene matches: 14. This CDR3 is CAWSHLVTGVINEQYF. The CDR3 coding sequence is TGTGCCTGGAGTCACCTCGTGACAGGGGTAATCAACGAGCAGTACTTC.

Written as DNA, the CDR3 is TGTGCCAGCTCACCACAGACTAGCGGGAGGAGAAGGGAAAACATTCAGTACTTC. Translated: CASSPQTSGRRRENIQYF. The chain has TRBV18 and TRBJ2-4; TRBD2 agrees at 13 bases. Germline values: CDR1 KGHSH, CDR2 LQKENI. With 1 base clipped from V and 5 bases from J, the junction kept 8 bases outside the gene matches. The CDR3 covers 18 residues.

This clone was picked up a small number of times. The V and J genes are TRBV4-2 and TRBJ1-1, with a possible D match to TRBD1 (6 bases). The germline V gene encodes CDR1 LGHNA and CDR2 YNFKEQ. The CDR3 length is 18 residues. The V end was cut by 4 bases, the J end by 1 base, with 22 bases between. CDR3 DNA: TGTGCCAGCAGCCGGACCATCGGACAGCCGACCAAGAACACTGAAGCTTTCTTT. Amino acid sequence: CASSRTIGQPTKNTEAFF.

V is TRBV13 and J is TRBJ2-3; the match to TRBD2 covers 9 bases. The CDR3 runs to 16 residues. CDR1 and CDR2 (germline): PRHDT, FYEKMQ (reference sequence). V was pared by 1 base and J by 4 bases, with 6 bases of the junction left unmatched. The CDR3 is CASSLEGAGGPDTQYF. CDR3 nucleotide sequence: TGTGCCAGCAGCTTAGAAGGGGCGGGAGGGCCAGATACGCAGTATTTT.

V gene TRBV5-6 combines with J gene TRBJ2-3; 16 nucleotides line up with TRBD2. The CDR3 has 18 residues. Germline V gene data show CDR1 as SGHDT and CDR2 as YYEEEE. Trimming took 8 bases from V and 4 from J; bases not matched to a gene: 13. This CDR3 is CASQPGLAGGPRADTQYF. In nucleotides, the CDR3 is TGTGCCAGTCAACCGGGACTAGCGGGAGGGCCGCGGGCAGATACGCAGTATTTT. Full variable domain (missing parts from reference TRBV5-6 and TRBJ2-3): DAGVTQSPTHLIKTRGQQVTLRCSPKSGHDTVSWYQQALGQGPQFIFQYYEEEERQRGNFPDRFSGHQFPNYSSELNVNALLLGDSALYLCASQPGLAGGPRADTQYFGPGTRLTVL.

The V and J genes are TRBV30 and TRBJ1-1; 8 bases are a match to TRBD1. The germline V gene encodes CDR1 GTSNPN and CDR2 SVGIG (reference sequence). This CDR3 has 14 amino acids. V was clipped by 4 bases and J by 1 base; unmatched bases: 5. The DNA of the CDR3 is TGTGCCTGGAAGCCAGGGGGCTCGAACACTGAAGCTTTCTTT. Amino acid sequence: CAWKPGGSNTEAFF.

The CDR3 region has the DNA TGTGCCATCAGTGAGGAGCCAGCGGGGGTTGGGACCCAGTACTTC. As protein: CAISEEPAGVGTQYF. The rearrangement joins TRBV10-3 to TRBJ2-5; 8 nucleotides match TRBD2. V was clipped by 2 bases and J by 7 bases; unmatched bases: 9. Germline CDR1 and CDR2: ENHRY and SYGVKD. CDR3 size: 15 residues.

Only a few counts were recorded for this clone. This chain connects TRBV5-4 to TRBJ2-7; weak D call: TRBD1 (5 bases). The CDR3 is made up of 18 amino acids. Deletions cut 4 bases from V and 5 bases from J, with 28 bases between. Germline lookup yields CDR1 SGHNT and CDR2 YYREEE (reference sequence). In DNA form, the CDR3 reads TGTGCCAGCAGCGTTATCGATCGGCAGGGCCCGCCCGTGGACGAGCAGTACTTC. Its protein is CASSVIDRQGPPVDEQYF.

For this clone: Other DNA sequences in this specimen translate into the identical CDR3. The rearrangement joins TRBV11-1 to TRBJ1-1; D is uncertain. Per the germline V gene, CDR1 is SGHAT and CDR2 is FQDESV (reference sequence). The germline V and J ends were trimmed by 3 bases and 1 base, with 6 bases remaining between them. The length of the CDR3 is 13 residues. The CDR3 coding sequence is TGTGCCAGCAGCTTGGTGGCGAACACTGAAGCTTTCTTT. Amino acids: CASSLVANTEAFF.

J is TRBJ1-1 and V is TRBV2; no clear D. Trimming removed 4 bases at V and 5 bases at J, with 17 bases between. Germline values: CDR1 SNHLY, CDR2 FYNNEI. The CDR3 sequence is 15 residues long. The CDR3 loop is CASSAQWTSGTEAFF. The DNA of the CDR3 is TGTGCCAGCAGTGCTCAATGGACGTCGGGGACTGAAGCTTTCTTT.

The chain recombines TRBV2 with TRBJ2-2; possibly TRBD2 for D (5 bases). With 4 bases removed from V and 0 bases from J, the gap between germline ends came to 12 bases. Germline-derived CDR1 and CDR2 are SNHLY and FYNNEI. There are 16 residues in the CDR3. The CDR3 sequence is CASSGVSGTNTGELFF. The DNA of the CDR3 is TGTGCCAGCAGTGGGGTTTCGGGGACGAACACCGGGGAGCTGTTTTTT.

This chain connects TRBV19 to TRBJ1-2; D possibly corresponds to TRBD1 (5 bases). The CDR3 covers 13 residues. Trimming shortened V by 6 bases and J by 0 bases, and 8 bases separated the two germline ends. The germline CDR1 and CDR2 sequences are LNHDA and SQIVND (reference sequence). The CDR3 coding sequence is TGTGCCAGTAGGACAGCCTCTAACTATGGCTACACCTTC. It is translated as CASRTASNYGYTF.

CDR3 coding DNA: TGTGCCAGCAGTGACAGGGCGGGAGGCCAAGAGACCCAGTACTTC. It yields the protein CASSDRAGGQETQYF. The chain recombines TRBV6-4 with TRBJ2-5, with 8 bases fitting TRBD2. The CDR3 spans 15 residues. Per germline, CDR1 MRHNA and CDR2 SNTAGT. The J segment lost 1 base and the V segment lost 2 bases, leaving 3 bases of the junction unmatched.

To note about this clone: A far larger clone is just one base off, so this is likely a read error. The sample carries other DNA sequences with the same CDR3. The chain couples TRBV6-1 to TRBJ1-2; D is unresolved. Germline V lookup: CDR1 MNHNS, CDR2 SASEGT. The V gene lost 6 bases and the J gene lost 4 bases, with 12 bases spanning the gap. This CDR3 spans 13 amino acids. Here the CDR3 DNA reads TGTGCCAGCAGCGACACAGAGTTCTATGGCTACACCTTC. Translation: CASSDTEFYGYTF.